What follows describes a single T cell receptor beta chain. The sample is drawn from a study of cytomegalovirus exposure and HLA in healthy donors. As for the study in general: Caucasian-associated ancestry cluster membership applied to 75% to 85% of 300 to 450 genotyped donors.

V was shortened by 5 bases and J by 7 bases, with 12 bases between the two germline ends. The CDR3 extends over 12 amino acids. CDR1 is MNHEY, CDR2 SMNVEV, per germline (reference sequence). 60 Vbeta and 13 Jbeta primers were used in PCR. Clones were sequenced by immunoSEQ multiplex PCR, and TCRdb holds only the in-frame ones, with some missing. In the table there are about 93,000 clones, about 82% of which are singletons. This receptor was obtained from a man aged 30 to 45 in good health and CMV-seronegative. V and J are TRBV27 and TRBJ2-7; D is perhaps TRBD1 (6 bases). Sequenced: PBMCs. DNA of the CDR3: TGTGCCAGCAGTACGACAGGTGGGGAGCAGTACTTC. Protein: CASSTTGGEQYF.